Reported below is one T cell receptor beta chain. This clone has just a few counts. Its antigen is unknown. There are no base qualities to consult, and no much larger clone falls within one base. The data were taken from a study of CD8+ T cells in alopecia areata (dated by TCRdb to 2016 to 2018). Turning to the overall study: The treated patients took part in an open-label pilot trial in which moderate-to-severe alopecia areata was treated with oral tofacitinib at 5 to 10 mg twice daily. Patients received tofacitinib for 6 to 18 months and were then followed off drug for 6 months to check for delayed response and recurrence. Scalp clonality was compared across normal scalp (n=4), patchy alopecia areata scalp (n=8), and alopecia totalis/universalis scalp (n=8). Biopsies were taken from tofacitinib-treated patients at baseline and again at 4 and 24 weeks into treatment, and several of those patients also had a later scalp biopsy. On the human side, TCRbeta sequencing was run on scalp tissue and on sorted CD4+ and CD8+ peripheral blood T cells from healthy controls and from alopecia areata patients with either patchy or totalis/universalis disease. RNA was obtained with the PAXgene miRNA kit for fixed scalp, the miRNeasy kit for PBMCs, and the RNeasy kit for mouse skin. High-throughput TCRbeta sequencing was used to examine T cell clonal expansion in alopecia areata in both the C3H/HeJ mouse model and human patients. immunoSEQ multiplex PCR using 35 Vbeta forward primers and 13 Jbeta reverse primers was used to amplify TCRbeta CDR3 regions. In treated patients, disease severity was measured using the SALT score, which gives the percentage of scalp surface area affected. Results and caveats for the whole study, not just this receptor: Many expanded lesional clones persisted in scalp and blood during tofacitinib treatment, which may partly explain relapse after stopping treatment. The treated cohort was small, with a single nonresponder, so links between baseline CD8+ expansion and response need larger studies. Scalp TCR repertoire analysis is complicated because resident alphabeta T cells in normal human skin are also sequenced, whereas mouse skin is dominated by gammadelta T cells. Higher clonality and more expanded CD8+ clones were observed in lesional scalp than in normal scalp, particularly in alopecia totalis/universalis, a finding suggestive of antigenic drive. Tofacitinib significantly decreased scalp clonality and the number of expanded CD8+ clones among the top 100 scalp clones. Shared TCR sequences between patients were less evident than in mice, which may be partly attributable to HLA diversity in the patient population.

From the cysteine through the phenylalanine, the CDR3 covers 15 amino acids. Solely the CDR3 DNA is kept, with 45 bases framed from the first base. V gives up 3 bases and J gives up 2 bases, and the segment between their germline ends measures 13 bases. CDR1 and CDR2, looked up from the germline V gene (reference sequence), are SGHNT and YYREEE. The sample's treatment or condition label, in plain terms: oral pan-JAK inhibitor, 5-10 mg twice daily. Peripheral blood and lesional scalp punch biopsies were obtained from patients with alopecia areata. After PBMCs were isolated by density centrifugation and stained for CD3, CD4 and CD8, a FACSAria was used to sort CD4+ and CD8+ T cells. Libraries were constructed by the immunoSEQ multiplex PCR assay. To provide template for TCR sequencing, every sample had RNA extracted and reverse transcribed into cDNA. SuperScript III was used to make first-strand cDNA, primed with a 2:1 mix of oligo-dT and random hexamers. A synthetic immune receptor repertoire was used to gauge amplification bias, and whatever bias remained was removed computationally. The source study handled its data this way. Raw reads were preprocessed for error removal, and CDR3 was defined according to IMGT conventions as running from the conserved cysteine to phenylalanine. Clonality was calculated as 1 minus Shannon entropy normalized by log2 of the number of productive unique TCRs. Scalp TCRbeta sequences were cross-referenced with sorted blood CD4 and CD8 repertoires so that the CD4 or CD8 identity of scalp clones could be inferred. TCRdb holds this immuneACCESS table with in-frame rearrangements only. Some clones are missing; in checked studies, unresolved V genes explain under half, and the rest has no known cause. Clonal size and the V and J genes are those of that table, whereas D and trimming came from the DNA. This sample lists approximately 200,000 clones; 43% were detected once. Around 2.5% of the sample lies in the top ten.

This TCR derives from a human donor with alopecia areata. This sequence uses TRBV5-4 and TRBJ2-3; no confident D gene assignment can be made. The sequencing here drew on CD4+ T cells sorted from blood, taken around week 37, from a patient treated with tofacitinib. DNA sequence: TGTGCCAGCAGCTCCCAGAGGCAGTACACAGATACGCAGTATTTT. Translation gives CASSSQRQYTDTQYF.